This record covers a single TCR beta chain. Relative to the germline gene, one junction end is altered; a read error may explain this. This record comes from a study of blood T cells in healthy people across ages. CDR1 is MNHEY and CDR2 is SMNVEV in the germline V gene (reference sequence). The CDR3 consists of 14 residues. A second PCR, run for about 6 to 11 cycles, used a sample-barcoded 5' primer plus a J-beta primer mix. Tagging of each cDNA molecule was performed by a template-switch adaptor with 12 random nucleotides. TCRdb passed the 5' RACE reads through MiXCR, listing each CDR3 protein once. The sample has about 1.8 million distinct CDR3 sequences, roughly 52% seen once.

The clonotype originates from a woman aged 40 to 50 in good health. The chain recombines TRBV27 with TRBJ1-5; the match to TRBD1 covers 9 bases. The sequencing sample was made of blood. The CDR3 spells CASSRTGVNQSQHF. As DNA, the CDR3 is TGTGCCAGCAGCAGGACAGGGGTAAATCAGTCCCAGCATTTT.